The present T cell receptor beta chain was sequenced within a study of blood T cell repertoires in COVID-19. The germline CDR1 and CDR2 sequences are LNHDA and SQIVND (reference sequence). This CDR3 has 14 amino acids. Trimming left V 8 bases short and J 2 bases short, with 16 bases between. Data came from immunoSEQ multiplex PCR; TCRdb stores just in-frame clones and leaves some out. Of about 190,000 clones in the sample, more than 85% were seen once. Material: PBMCs or T cells enriched from blood (not recorded which). The V call is TRBV19, the J call TRBJ2-7, with D possibly matching TRBD2 (6 bases). The sequence was obtained from a woman between 40 and 55 years old in a cohort exposed to, infected with or recovered from COVID-19 (not recorded which). CDR3 residues: CASSPGTGTYEQYF. CDR3 nucleotide sequence: TGTGCCAGTTCCCCCGGGACTGGTACCTACGAGCAGTACTTC.